This is a list of T cell receptor beta chains from one sample in a study of lymphopenia after photon versus proton radiotherapy. Only in-frame clones appear in the TCRdb table, and some are missing; sequencing was by immunoSEQ multiplex PCR. The table lists tens of thousands of clones, 80% to 90% of them singletons. The sequencing here drew on peripheral blood, taken from a patient treated with proton-based radiotherapy. The receptor source for this set is a man aged 55 to 70 with pancreatic cancer. Each CDR3 is given with its conserved first and last residue.

j_call	cdr3_length	v_call	cdr3_aa
TRBJ2-7	14	TRBV6-6	CASTTTPGQDEQYF
TRBJ2-7	17	TRBV28	CASSSTRWAGGPIEQYF
TRBJ2-5	14	TRBV19	CASSILGVQETQYF
TRBJ1-6	15	TRBV27	CASSKWTGDNSPLHF
TRBJ2-7	16	TRBV7-9	CASSPGRERLRSEQYF
TRBJ2-6	16	TRBV11-2	CASSSTVGGGANVLTF
TRBJ2-3	15	TRBV7-7	CASSPGASGTDTQYF
TRBJ2-7	16	TRBV9	CASSVEASGILGEQYF
TRBJ2-7	15	TRBV6-1	CASSVGQGPGYEQYF
TRBJ2-5	16	TRBV5-1	CASSLDRVEIQETQYF
TRBJ1-4	13	TRBV6-5	CASSLGSGEKLFF
TRBJ2-3	14	TRBV6-5	CASSYQLSADTQYF
TRBJ1-1	13	TRBV7-3	CASSLGMNTEAFF
TRBJ2-1	16	TRBV7-2	CASSDISETPYNEQFF
TRBJ2-7	14	TRBV18	CASSPMTDGGEQYF
TRBJ2-2	12	TRBV6-1	CASSPEVGELFF
TRBJ2-7	13	TRBV4-1	CASSQGPTDEQYF
TRBJ2-5	17	TRBV15	CATSSHQGRLSQETQYF
TRBJ2-2	19	TRBV12-5	CASGLAGDLGLHGTGELFF
TRBJ2-1	19	TRBV10-3	CAISESWGGLAGEYNEQFF
TRBJ2-1	14	TRBV19	CASSIITGRHEQFF
TRBJ2-1	17	TRBV15	CATSRELSGLAYNEQFF
TRBJ2-1	15	TRBV28	CASSFLRGGYNEQFF
TRBJ2-1	14	TRBV9	CASSVASSYNEQFF
TRBJ2-2	16	TRBV11-2	CASSVSGGGNTGELFF
TRBJ2-5	13	TRBV5-4	CASSWDRGETQYF
TRBJ2-3	11	TRBV28	CASTSPDTQYF
TRBJ2-3	15	TRBV10-2	CASSEGFAGTDTQYF
TRBJ2-3	17	TRBV5-1	CASSPRPLAPTSDTQYF
TRBJ1-2	15	TRBV6-5	CASSIGRRVNYGYTF
TRBJ1-4	15	TRBV18	CASSPQGLTNEKLFF
TRBJ2-7	12	TRBV6-1	CASSEYSYEQYF
TRBJ1-4	13	TRBV29-1	CSVGVRENEKLFF
TRBJ1-5	16	TRBV15	CATSPQAGEVNQPQHF
TRBJ2-7	17	TRBV7-8	CASSSGLAGERAYEQYF
TRBJ2-7	13	TRBV19	CASRGYGVGEQYF
TRBJ2-7	15	TRBV6-1	CASFIAGPTNYEQYF
TRBJ2-1	16	TRBV28	CASSHRRIAGKDEQFF
TRBJ2-7	16	TRBV6-5	CASSSVSGRPDYEQYF
TRBJ1-3	13	TRBV6-5	CASSSGQGNTIYF
TRBJ2-2	14	TRBV4-2	CASSLGVVTGELFF
TRBJ2-7	11	TRBV5-1	CASSDKGEQYF